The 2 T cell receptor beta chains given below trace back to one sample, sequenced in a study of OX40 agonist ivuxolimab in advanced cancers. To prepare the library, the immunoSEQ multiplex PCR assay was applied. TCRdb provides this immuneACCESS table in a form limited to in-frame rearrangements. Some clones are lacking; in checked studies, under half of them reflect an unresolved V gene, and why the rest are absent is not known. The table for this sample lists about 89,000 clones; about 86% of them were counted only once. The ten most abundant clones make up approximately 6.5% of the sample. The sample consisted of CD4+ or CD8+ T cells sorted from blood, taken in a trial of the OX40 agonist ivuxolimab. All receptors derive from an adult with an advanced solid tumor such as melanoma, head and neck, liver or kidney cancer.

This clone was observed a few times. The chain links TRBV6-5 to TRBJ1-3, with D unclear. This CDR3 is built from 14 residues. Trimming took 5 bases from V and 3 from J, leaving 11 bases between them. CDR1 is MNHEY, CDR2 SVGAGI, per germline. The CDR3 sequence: CASSRTVGGNTIYF. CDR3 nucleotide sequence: TGTGCCAGCAGTAGGACGGTGGGTGGAAACACCATATATTTT.

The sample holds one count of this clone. This chain's CDR3 is CASSFLGGALNTEAFF. CDR3 in DNA: TGTGCCAGCAGCTTCTTGGGGGGGGCCTTGAACACTGAAGCTTTCTTT. The chain carries TRBV13 and TRBJ1-1; tentatively, D is TRBD1 (6 bases). Germline CDR1 reads PRHDT; CDR2 reads FYEKMQ (reference sequence). Deletions cut 3 bases from V and 0 bases from J, with 14 bases between. CDR3 length: 16 amino acids. Drawing the rest from reference TRBV13 and TRBJ1-1, the complete variable domain is AAGVIQSPRHLIKEKRETATLKCYPIPRHDTVYWYQQGPGQDPQFLISFYEKMQSDKGSIPDRFSAQQFSDYHSELNMSSLELGDSALYFCASSFLGGALNTEAFFGQGTRLTVV.